This T cell receptor (beta chain) was retrieved from a study of human T cells and chemical hapten exposure. V was trimmed by 3 bases and J by 2 bases, leaving 1 base between them. Germline V CDR1 and CDR2: LGHDT, YNNKEL (reference sequence). The CDR3 loop spans 12 amino acids. Remarks on this clonotype: The target antigen is unknown. A far bigger clonotype differs at one base, so this is likely a read error.

Time point denoted: patch test 2, 6 weeks after DPC sensitization. Treatment meaning: therapeutic diphenylcyclopropenone sensitization with weekly scalp DPC. TCRdb itself ran the RACE reads through MiXCR, one entry per CDR3 protein. The table includes a few hundred thousand distinct CDR3 sequences, roughly 6% detected once. Whole-study results and caveats: Among expanded TCRs, significantly more large CDR3 similarity clusters formed than among controls. Having alopecia, donors may respond immunologically unlike healthy people.

This sequence originates from a woman aged 18-29 years with alopecia areata. Some clones in this sample may be carry-over from other donors' samples. The sample in question was whole blood, obtained in connection with sensitization to the hapten diphenylcyclopropenone (DPC). The chain employs TRBV3-1 and TRBJ2-2, with D unclear. The CDR3 nucleotides read TGTGCCAGCAGCCATAACACCGGGGAGCTGTTTTTT. Translating it yields CASSHNTGELFF.